This TCR beta chain was identified in a study of blood T cell repertoires in COVID-19. Authors' processing steps: How many nucleated cells were present was estimated from reference gene primer amplification. Assay used: immunoSEQ multiplex PCR; TCRdb lists only in-frame clones, some missing. Clonal size and the V and J genes are those of that table, whereas D and trimming came from the DNA. The repertoire consists of approximately 150,000 clones, with roughly nine tenths occurring once and the leading ten covering over 4.5%. The CDR3 covers 14 residues. The ends lost 3 bases at V and 7 bases at J; junction bases unmatched: 5. Germline-derived CDR1 and CDR2 are SGHTA and FQGNSA.

The chain employs TRBV7-2 and TRBJ1-4; 7 bases fit TRBD1. This receptor was obtained from a human donor in a cohort sampled during active COVID-19. The specimen was peripheral blood. In DNA form, the CDR3 reads TGTGCCAGCAGCTTGGTGTCAGGGGGTGAAAAACTGTTTTTT. Amino acids: CASSLVSGGEKLFF.